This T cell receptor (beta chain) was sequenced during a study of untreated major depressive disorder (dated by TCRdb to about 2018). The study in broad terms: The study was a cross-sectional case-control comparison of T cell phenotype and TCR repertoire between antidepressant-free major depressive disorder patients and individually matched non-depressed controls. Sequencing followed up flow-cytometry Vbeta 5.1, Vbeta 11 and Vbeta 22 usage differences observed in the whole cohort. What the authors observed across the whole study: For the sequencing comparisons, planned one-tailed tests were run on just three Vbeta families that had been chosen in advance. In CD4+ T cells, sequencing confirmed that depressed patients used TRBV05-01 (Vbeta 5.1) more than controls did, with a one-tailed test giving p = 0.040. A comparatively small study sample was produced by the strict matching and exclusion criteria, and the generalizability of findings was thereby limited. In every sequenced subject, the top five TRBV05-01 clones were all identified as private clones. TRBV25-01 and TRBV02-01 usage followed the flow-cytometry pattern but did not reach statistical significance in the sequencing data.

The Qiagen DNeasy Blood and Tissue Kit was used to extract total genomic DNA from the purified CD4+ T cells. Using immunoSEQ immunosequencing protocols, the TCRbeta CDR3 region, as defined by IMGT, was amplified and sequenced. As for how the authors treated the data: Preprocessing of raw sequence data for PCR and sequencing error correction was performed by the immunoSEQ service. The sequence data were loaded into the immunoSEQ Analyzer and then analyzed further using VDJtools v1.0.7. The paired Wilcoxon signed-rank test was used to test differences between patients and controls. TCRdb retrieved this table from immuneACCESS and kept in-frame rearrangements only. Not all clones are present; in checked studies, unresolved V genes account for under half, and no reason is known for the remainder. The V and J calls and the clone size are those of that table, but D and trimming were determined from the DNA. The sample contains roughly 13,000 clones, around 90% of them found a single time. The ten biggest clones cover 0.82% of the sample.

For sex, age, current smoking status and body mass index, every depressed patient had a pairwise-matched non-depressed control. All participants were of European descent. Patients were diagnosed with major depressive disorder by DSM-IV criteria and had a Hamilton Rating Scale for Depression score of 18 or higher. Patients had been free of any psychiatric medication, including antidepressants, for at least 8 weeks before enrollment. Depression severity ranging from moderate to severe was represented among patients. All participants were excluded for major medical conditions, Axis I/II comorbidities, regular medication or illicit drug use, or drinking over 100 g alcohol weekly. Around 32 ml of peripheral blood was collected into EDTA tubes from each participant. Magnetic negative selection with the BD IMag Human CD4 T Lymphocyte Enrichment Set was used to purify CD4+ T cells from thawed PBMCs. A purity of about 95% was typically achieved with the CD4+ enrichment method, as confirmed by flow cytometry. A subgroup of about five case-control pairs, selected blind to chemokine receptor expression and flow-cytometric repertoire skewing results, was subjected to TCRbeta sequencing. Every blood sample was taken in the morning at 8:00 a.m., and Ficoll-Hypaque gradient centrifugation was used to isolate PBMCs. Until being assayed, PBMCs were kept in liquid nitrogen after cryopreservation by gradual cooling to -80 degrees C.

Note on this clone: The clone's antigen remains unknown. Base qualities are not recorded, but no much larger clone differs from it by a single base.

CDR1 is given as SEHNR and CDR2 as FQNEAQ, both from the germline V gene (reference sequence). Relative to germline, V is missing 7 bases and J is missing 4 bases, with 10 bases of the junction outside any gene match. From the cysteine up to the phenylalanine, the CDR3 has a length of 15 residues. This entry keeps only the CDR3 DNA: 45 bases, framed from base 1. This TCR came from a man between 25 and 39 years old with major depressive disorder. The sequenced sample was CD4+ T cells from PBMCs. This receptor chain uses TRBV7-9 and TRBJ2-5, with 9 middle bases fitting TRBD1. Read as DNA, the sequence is TGTGCCAGCACCCTCCGGGGGACAGGGCGAGAGACCCAGTACTTC. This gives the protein CASTLRGTGRETQYF.